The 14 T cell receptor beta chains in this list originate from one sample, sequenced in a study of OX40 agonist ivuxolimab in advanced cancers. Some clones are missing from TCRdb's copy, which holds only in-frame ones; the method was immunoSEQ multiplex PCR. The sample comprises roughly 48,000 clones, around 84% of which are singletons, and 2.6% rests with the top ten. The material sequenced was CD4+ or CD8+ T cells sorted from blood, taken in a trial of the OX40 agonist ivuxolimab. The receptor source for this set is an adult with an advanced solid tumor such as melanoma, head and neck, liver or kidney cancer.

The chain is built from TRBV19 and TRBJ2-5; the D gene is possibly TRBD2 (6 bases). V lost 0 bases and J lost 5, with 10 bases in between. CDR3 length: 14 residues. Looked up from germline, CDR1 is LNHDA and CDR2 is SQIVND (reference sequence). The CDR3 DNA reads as TGTGCCAGTAGTATAGAGGCAGGGAGGGAGACCCAGTACTTC. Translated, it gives CASSIEAGRETQYF.

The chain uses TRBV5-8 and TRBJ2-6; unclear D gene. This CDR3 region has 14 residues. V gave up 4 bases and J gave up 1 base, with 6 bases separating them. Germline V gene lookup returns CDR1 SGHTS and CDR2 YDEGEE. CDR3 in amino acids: CASSPLSGANVLTF. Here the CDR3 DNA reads TGTGCCAGCAGCCCATTGTCTGGGGCCAACGTCCTGACTTTC. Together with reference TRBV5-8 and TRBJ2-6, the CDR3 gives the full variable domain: EAGVTQSPTHLIKTRGQQATLRCSPISGHTSVYWYQQALGLGLQFLLWYDEGEERNRGNFPPRFSGRQFPNYSSELNVNALELEDSALYLCASSPLSGANVLTFGAGSRLTVL.

In DNA form, the CDR3 reads TGTGCCAGCAGTTTTTCACAGGGGGCTGGGGAGCAGTTCTTC. Protein: CASSFSQGAGEQFF. The V gene is TRBV27, the J gene TRBJ2-1, with 9 bases that match TRBD1. This CDR3 region has 14 residues. Per germline, CDR1 MNHEY and CDR2 SMNVEV (reference sequence). With 3 bases clipped from V and 10 bases from J, the junction kept 7 bases outside the gene matches.

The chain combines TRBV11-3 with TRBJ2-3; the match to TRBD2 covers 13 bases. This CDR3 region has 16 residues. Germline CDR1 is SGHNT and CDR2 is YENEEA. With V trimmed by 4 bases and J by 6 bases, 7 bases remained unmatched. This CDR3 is CASSYGTSGVADTQYF. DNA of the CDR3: TGTGCCAGCAGCTACGGGACTAGCGGGGTCGCGGATACGCAGTATTTT. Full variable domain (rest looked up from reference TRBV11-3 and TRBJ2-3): EAGVVQSPRYKIIEKKQPVAFWCNPISGHNTLYWYLQNLGQGPELLIRYENEEAVDDSQLPKDRFSAERLKGVDSTLKIQPAELGDSAVYLCASSYGTSGVADTQYFGPGTRLTVL.

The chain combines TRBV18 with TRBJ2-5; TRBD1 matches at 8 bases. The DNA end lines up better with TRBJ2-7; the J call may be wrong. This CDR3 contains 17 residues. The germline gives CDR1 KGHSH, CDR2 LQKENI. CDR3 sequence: CASSPNTGQGRSYEQYF. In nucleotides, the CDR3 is TGTGCCAGCTCACCAAACACCGGACAGGGTAGAAGTTACGAGCAGTACTTC.

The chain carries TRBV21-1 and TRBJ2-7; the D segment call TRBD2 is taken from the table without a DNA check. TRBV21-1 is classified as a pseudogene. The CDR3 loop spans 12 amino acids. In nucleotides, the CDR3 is TGTGCCAGCAGCAAGCCAGCGTACGAGCAGTACTTC. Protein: CASSKPAYEQYF.

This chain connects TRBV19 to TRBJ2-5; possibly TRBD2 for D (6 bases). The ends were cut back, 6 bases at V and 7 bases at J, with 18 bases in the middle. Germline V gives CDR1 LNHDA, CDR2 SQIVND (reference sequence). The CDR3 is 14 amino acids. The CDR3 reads CASRARGNEGTQYF. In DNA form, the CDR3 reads TGTGCCAGTAGGGCCCGGGGGAACGAGGGGACCCAGTACTTC.

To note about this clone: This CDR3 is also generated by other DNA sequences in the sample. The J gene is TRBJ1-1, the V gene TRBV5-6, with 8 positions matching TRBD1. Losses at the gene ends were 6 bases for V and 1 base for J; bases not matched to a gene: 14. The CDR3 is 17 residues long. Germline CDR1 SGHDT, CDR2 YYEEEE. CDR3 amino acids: CASTMPGQVSSNTEAFF. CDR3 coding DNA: TGTGCCAGCACGATGCCGGGACAGGTCTCCTCGAACACTGAAGCTTTCTTT.

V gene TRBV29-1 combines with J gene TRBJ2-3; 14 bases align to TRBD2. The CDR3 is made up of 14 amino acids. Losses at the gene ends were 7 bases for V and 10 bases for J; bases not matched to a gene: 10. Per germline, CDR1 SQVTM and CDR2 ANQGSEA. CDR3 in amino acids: CSGGLAGESGPQYF. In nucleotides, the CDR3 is TGCAGCGGGGGACTAGCGGGAGAATCGGGCCCGCAGTATTTT.

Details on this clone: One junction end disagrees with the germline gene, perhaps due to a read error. The CDR3 here is CATSGTSSSYEQYF. CDR3 coding DNA: TGTGCCACCAGTGGGACTTCGAGCTCCTACGAGCAGTACTTC. This rearrangement joins TRBV6-6 to TRBJ2-7, with TRBD2 as a possible D gene (6 bases). CDR1 MNHNY and CDR2 SVGAGI come from the germline V gene (reference sequence). The CDR3 has 14 amino acids.

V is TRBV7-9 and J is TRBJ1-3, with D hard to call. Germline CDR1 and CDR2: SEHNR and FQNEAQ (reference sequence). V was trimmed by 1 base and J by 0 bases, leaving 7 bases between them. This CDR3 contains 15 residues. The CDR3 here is CASSLGRYSGNTIYF. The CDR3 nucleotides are TGTGCCAGCAGCTTAGGCAGGTACTCTGGAAACACCATATATTTT.

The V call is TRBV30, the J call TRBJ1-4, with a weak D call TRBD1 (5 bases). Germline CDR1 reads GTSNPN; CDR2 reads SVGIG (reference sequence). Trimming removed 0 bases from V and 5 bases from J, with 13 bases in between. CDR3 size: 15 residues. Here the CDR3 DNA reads TGTGCCTGGAGTGTAGGGGTCCGAGGAAATGAAAAACTGTTTTTT. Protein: CAWSVGVRGNEKLFF.

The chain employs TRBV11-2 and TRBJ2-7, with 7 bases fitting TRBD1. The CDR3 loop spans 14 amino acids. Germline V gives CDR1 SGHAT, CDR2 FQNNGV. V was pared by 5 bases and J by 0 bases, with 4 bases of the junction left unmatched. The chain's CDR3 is CASSGTASSYEQYF. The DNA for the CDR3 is TGTGCCAGCAGCGGGACAGCGAGCTCCTACGAGCAGTACTTC.

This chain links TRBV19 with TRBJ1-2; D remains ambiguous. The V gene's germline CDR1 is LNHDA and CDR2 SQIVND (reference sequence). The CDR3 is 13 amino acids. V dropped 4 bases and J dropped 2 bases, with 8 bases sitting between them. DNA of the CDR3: TGTGCCAGTAGTAAATCCGAGAACTATGGCTACACCTTC. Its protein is CASSKSENYGYTF. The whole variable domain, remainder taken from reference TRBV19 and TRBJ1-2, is DGGITQSPKYLFRKEGQNVTLSCEQNLNHDAMYWYRQDPGQGLRLIYYSQIVNDFQKGDIAEGYSVSREKKESFPLTVTSAQKNPTAFYLCASSKSENYGYTFGSGTRLTVV.